A selection of T cell receptor beta chains follows, all from one sample in a study of early T cells in non-severe SARS-CoV-2 infection. From the 5' RACE reads, TCRdb called clonotypes with MiXCR, one entry per CDR3 protein. The data hold under 85,000 distinct CDR3 sequences, with roughly 13% observed a single time. The sample consisted of whole blood. Receptor source: an adult who was a healthcare worker with PCR-confirmed SARS-CoV-2 infection or an uninfected control (not recorded which). Both conserved end residues are part of each CDR3. The D gene is left open where the match is weak. Rows may omit the clone size; those that give it use once, few, many or a size class.

CDR3aa: CASSPGGGNGLQAFF
CDR3nt: TGTGCCAGCAGTCCTGGGGGCGGGAATGGACTACAAGCTTTCTTT
v_gene: TRBV12-3/TRBV12-4
abundance: few
j_gene: TRBJ1-1
d_gene: NA

CDR3aa: CASSLGGTRETQYF
CDR3nt: TGCGCCAGCAGCTTGGGGGGAACCCGAGAGACCCAGTACTTC
v_gene: TRBV5-1
abundance: few
j_gene: TRBJ2-5
d_gene: NA

CDR3aa: CATSVTRSLRADTQYF
CDR3nt: TGTGCCACCAGTGTTACTAGGAGTCTAAGGGCAGATACGCAGTATTTT
v_gene: TRBV24-1
abundance: few
j_gene: TRBJ2-3
d_gene: NA

CDR3aa: CASSLGLAGGSGEQFF
CDR3nt: TGTGCCAGCAGTTTGGGACTAGCGGGAGGCAGCGGTGAGCAGTTCTTC
v_gene: TRBV28
abundance: few
j_gene: TRBJ2-1
d_gene: TRBD2

CDR3aa: CASGSGAGELFF
CDR3nt: TGTGCCAGCGGCTCAGGGGCCGGGGAGCTGTTTTTT
v_gene: TRBV6-2/TRBV6-3
abundance: NA
j_gene: TRBJ2-2
d_gene: NA

CDR3aa: CSVVQQISYEQYF
CDR3nt: TGCAGCGTTGTTCAGCAAATCTCCTACGAGCAGTACTTC
v_gene: TRBV29-1
abundance: NA
j_gene: TRBJ2-7
d_gene: NA

CDR3aa: CSVLNTEAFF
CDR3nt: TGCAGCGTTCTGAACACTGAAGCTTTCTTT
v_gene: TRBV29-1
abundance: many
j_gene: TRBJ1-1
d_gene: NA

CDR3aa: CASRAGTSVYEQYF
CDR3nt: TGTGCCAGCAGAGCCGGGACTAGCGTTTACGAGCAGTACTTC
v_gene: TRBV5-4
abundance: many
j_gene: TRBJ2-7
d_gene: TRBD2

CDR3aa: CASSESPKDNEQFF
CDR3nt: TGCGCCAGCAGTGAGTCGCCCAAGGACAATGAGCAGTTCTTC
v_gene: TRBV10-1
abundance: many
j_gene: TRBJ2-1
d_gene: NA

CDR3aa: CASSVVRQLYEQYF
CDR3nt: TGTGCCAGCAGCGTAGTTAGACAACTTTACGAGCAGTACTTC
v_gene: TRBV9
abundance: NA
j_gene: TRBJ2-7
d_gene: NA

CDR3aa: CASSFGLAASTDTQYF
CDR3nt: TGTGCCAGCAGCTTCGGACTAGCGGCCAGCACAGATACGCAGTATTTT
v_gene: TRBV5-4
abundance: many
j_gene: TRBJ2-3
d_gene: TRBD2

CDR3aa: CSSGDKYTEAFF
CDR3nt: TGCAGCAGTGGCGATAAGTACACTGAAGCTTTCTTT
v_gene: TRBV29-1
abundance: few
j_gene: TRBJ1-1
d_gene: NA

CDR3aa: CASSLGGWDTGELFF
CDR3nt: TGTGCCAGCAGCTTAGGGGGATGGGACACCGGGGAGCTGTTTTTT
v_gene: TRBV7-9
abundance: few
j_gene: TRBJ2-2
d_gene: NA

CDR3aa: CASSTLAGGGGNEQFF
CDR3nt: TGTGCCAGCAGCACCCTAGCGGGAGGGGGCGGGAATGAGCAGTTCTTC
v_gene: TRBV7-9
abundance: many
j_gene: TRBJ2-1
d_gene: TRBD2

CDR3aa: CASSGGPSGSYEQYF
CDR3nt: TGCGCCAGCAGTGGAGGCCCTAGCGGTTCCTACGAGCAGTACTTC
v_gene: TRBV5-1
abundance: few
j_gene: TRBJ2-7
d_gene: TRBD2

CDR3aa: CAISESLGGNYGYTF
CDR3nt: TGTGCCATCAGTGAGTCCCTGGGTGGGAACTATGGCTACACCTTC
v_gene: TRBV10-3
abundance: many
j_gene: TRBJ1-2
d_gene: NA

CDR3aa: CASSQDVPRLSVTQYF
CDR3nt: TGTGCCAGCAGCCAAGATGTCCCACGTCTGTCGGTAACCCAGTACTTC
v_gene: TRBV3-1
abundance: NA
j_gene: TRBJ2-5
d_gene: NA

CDR3aa: CASSLAFQPQHF
CDR3nt: TGTGCCAGCAGCTTAGCCTTTCAGCCCCAGCATTTT
v_gene: TRBV7-9
abundance: NA
j_gene: TRBJ1-5
d_gene: NA

CDR3aa: CASSRSGNTDTQYF
CDR3nt: TGTGCCAGCAGCCGTAGCGGGAACACAGATACGCAGTATTTT
v_gene: TRBV4-2
abundance: few
j_gene: TRBJ2-3
d_gene: TRBD2

CDR3aa: CASTQVRYGYTF
CDR3nt: TGTGCCAGCACTCAGGTGCGCTATGGCTACACCTTC
v_gene: TRBV6-1
abundance: few
j_gene: TRBJ1-2
d_gene: NA

CDR3aa: CASSYSAGLSSYEQYF
CDR3nt: TGTGCCAGCAGTTACTCAGCCGGTCTGAGCTCCTACGAGCAGTACTTC
v_gene: TRBV6-6
abundance: few
j_gene: TRBJ2-7
d_gene: NA

CDR3aa: CASSLGTSGSSYNEQFF
CDR3nt: TGCGCCAGCAGCTTGGGGACTAGCGGGAGCTCCTACAATGAGCAGTTCTTC
v_gene: TRBV5-1
abundance: few
j_gene: TRBJ2-1
d_gene: TRBD2

CDR3aa: CASIRRDFGTDTQYF
CDR3nt: TGTGCCAGCATCCGGCGGGATTTCGGAACAGATACGCAGTATTTT
v_gene: TRBV6-6
abundance: many
j_gene: TRBJ2-3
d_gene: NA

CDR3aa: CATSSDPNEQFF
CDR3nt: TGTGCCACCAGCAGTGACCCGAATGAGCAGTTCTTC
v_gene: TRBV15
abundance: NA
j_gene: TRBJ2-1
d_gene: NA